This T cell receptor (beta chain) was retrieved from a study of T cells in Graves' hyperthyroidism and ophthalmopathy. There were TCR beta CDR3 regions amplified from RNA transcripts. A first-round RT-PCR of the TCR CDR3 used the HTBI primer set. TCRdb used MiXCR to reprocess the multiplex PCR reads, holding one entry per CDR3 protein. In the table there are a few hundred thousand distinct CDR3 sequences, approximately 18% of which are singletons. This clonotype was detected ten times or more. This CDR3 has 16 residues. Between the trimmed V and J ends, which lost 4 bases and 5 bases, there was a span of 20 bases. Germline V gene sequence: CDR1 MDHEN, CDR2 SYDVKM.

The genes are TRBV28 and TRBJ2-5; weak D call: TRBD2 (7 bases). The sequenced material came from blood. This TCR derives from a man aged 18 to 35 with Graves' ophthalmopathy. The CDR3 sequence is CASSSLGRGRDETQYF. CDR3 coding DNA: TGTGCCAGCAGTTCCCTGGGGCGGGGGCGGGACGAGACCCAGTACTTC.